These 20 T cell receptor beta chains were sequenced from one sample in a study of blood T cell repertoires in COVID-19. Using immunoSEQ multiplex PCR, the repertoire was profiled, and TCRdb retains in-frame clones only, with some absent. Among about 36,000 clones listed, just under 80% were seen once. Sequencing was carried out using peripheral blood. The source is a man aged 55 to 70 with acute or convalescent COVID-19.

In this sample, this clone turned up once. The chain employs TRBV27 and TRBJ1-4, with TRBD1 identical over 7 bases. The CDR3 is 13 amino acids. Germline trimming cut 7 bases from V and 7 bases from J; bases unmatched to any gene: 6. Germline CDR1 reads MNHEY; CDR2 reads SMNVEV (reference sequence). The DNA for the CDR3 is TGTGCCAGCAAAACGACAGGGTCTGAAAAACTGTTTTTT. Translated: CASKTTGSEKLFF.

The CDR3 loop reads CASSKGQNRGTDSYGYTF. The CDR3 DNA sequence: TGTGCCAGCAGCAAGGGACAGAACAGGGGAACCGACTCTTATGGCTACACCTTC. The V and J genes are TRBV4-2 and TRBJ1-2, with 7 bases lining up with TRBD1. Germline V gene data show CDR1 as LGHNA and CDR2 as YNFKEQ. The CDR3 length is 18 residues. The J segment lost 5 bases and the V segment lost 5 bases, leaving 20 bases of the junction unmatched.

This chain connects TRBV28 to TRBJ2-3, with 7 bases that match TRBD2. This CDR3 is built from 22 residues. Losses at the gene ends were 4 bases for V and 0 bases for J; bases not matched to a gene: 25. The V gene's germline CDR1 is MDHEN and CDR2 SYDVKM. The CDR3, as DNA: TGTGCCAGCAGTTCCCTTTCTACCTCCGGGCGGCTAGCGGAACCCAGCACAGATACGCAGTATTTT. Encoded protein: CASSSLSTSGRLAEPSTDTQYF.

For the CDR3, the DNA is TGTGCCACCAGTGATTTAGGGACAATAGAAGCTTTCTTT. It encodes CATSDLGTIEAFF. This chain joins TRBV24-1 and TRBJ1-1; maybe TRBD1 (6 bases). The V gene lost 1 base and the J gene lost 8 bases, with 10 bases spanning the gap. Germline CDR1 is KGHDR and CDR2 is SFDVKD. The CDR3 is 13 amino acids.

CDR3 DNA sequence: TGTGCCAGCAGCTTTCCCATGGGGGGGAGGTCATCCGATGAGCAGTTCTTC. It specifies CASSFPMGGRSSDEQFF. The chain combines TRBV5-4 with TRBJ2-1; TRBD2 aligns across 7 bases. The CDR3 is 17 residues long. Germline trimming cut 2 bases from V and 8 bases from J; bases unmatched to any gene: 16. The germline gives CDR1 SGHNT, CDR2 YYREEE (reference sequence).

The CDR3 nucleotides are TGCGCCAGCAGCTTTGGCAGGACAGGGAGAGGCTACGAGCAGTACTTC. Its protein is CASSFGRTGRGYEQYF. The chain links TRBV5-1 to TRBJ2-7; TRBD1 matches at 8 bases. The V segment lost 2 bases and the J segment 3 bases; nucleotides outside the gene matches: 10. This CDR3 is built from 16 residues. Germline loops: CDR1 SGHRS, CDR2 YFSETQ.

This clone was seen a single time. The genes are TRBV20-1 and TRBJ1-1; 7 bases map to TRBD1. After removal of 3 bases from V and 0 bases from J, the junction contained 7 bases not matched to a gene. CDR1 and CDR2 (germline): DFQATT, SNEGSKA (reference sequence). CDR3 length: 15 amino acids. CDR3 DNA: TGCAGTGCTAGTGCGAGGGGGCCTATGAACACTGAAGCTTTCTTT. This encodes CSASARGPMNTEAFF.

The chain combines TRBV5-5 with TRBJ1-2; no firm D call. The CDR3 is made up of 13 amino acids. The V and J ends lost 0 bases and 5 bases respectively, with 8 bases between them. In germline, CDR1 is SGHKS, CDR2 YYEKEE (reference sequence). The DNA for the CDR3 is TGTGCCAGCAGCTTGGTACAGTCTTATGGCTACACCTTC. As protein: CASSLVQSYGYTF.

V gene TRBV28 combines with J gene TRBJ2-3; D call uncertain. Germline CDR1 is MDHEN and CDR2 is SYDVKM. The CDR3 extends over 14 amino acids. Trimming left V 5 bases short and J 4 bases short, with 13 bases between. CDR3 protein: CASSGGSRADTQYF. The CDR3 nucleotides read TGTGCCAGCAGTGGCGGTAGCAGAGCAGATACGCAGTATTTT.

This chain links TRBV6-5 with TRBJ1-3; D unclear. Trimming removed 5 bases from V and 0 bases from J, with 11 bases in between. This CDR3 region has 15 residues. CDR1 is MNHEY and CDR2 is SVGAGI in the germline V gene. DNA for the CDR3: TGTGCCAGCAGTAAAATGCTGAGCTCTGGAAACACCATATATTTT. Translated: CASSKMLSSGNTIYF.

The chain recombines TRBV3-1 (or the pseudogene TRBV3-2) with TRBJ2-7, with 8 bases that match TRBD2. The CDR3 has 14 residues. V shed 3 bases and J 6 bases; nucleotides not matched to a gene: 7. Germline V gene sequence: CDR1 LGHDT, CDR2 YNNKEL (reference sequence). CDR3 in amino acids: CASSHGRADGEQYF. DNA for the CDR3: TGTGCCAGCAGCCACGGGAGGGCCGATGGCGAGCAGTACTTC.

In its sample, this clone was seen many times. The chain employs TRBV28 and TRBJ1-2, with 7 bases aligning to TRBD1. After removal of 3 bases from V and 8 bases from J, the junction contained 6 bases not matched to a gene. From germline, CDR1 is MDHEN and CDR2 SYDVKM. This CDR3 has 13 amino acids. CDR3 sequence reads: CASSLGQSGGYTF. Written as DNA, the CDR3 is TGTGCCAGCAGTTTGGGACAGTCGGGAGGCTACACCTTC.

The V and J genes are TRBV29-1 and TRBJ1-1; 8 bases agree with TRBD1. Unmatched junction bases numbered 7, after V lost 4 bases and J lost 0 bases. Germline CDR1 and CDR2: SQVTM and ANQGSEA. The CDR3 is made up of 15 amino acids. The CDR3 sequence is CSVVHRGTMNTEAFF. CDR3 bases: TGCAGCGTTGTACACAGGGGGACCATGAACACTGAAGCTTTCTTT. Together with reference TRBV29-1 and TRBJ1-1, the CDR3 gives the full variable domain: SAVISQKPSRDICQRGTSLTIQCQVDSQVTMMFWYRQQPGQSLTLIATANQGSEATYESGFVIDKFPISRPNLTFSTLTVSNMSPEDSSIYLCSVVHRGTMNTEAFFGQGTRLTVV.

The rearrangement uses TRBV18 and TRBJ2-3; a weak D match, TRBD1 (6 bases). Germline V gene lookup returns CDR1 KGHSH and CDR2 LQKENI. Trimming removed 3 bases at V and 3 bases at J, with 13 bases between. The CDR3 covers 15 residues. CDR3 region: CASSPYRVGTDTQYF. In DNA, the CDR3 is TGTGCCAGCTCACCGTACAGGGTTGGGACAGATACGCAGTATTTT.

The CDR3 coding sequence is TGCGCCAGCAGCTTGGCCGGGACTGCTGGAAACACCATATATTTT. This encodes CASSLAGTAGNTIYF. The V call is TRBV5-1, the J call TRBJ1-3; a weak D match, TRBD1 (5 bases). CDR3 size: 15 residues. Germline assignment: CDR1 SGHRS and CDR2 YFSETQ. Trimming removed 0 bases from V and 2 bases from J, with 9 bases in between.

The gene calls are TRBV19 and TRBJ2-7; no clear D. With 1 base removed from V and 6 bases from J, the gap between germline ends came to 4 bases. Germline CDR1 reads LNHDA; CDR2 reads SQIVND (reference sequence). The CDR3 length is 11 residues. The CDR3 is CASSIAGEQYF. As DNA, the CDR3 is TGTGCCAGTAGTATAGCGGGCGAGCAGTACTTC.

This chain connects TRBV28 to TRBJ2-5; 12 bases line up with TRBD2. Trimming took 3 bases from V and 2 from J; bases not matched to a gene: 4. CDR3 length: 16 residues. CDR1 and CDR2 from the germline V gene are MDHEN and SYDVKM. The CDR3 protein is CASSFLTSGRQETQYF. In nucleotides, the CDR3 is TGTGCCAGCAGTTTCCTCACTAGCGGGAGGCAAGAGACCCAGTACTTC.

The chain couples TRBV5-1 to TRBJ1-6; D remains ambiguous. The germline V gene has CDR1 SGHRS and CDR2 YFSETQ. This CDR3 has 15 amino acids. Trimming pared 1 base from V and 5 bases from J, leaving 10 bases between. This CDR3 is CASSLSFGDNSPLHF. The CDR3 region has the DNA TGCGCCAGCAGCTTGAGTTTCGGGGATAATTCACCCCTCCACTTT.

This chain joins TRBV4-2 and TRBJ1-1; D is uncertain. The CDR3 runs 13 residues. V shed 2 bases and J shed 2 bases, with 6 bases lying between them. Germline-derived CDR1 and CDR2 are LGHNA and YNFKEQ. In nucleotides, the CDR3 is TGTGCCAGCAGCCAACGGGGTAACACTGAAGCTTTCTTT. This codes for CASSQRGNTEAFF.

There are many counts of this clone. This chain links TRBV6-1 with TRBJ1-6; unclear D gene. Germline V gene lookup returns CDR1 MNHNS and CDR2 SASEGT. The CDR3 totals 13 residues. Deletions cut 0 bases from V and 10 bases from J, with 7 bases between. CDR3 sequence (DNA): TGTGCCAGCAGTGAAGCGCTAGCGTCACCCCTCCACTTT. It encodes CASSEALASPLHF.